This entry is about one T cell receptor beta chain. The V gene end was trimmed by 4 bases and the J gene end by 8 bases; junction bases not matched to a gene: 10. CDR3 length equals 14 residues. This record comes from a study of blood T cell repertoires in COVID-19. TCRdb keeps only in-frame clones here, not all; method: immunoSEQ multiplex PCR. This sample carries 250,000 or so clones, about four fifths of them seen once, and the ten largest clones take around 5%. The V and J genes are TRBV5-3 and TRBJ1-2, with TRBD1 matching 8 bases. TRBV5-3 has ORF status, its function being uncertain. The receptor comes from a woman between 65 and 79 years old with acute or convalescent COVID-19. The sample consisted of peripheral blood. The CDR3 DNA is TGTGCCAGAAGCCGCGGGGACAGGCGAAGAGGCTACACCTTC. It is translated as CARSRGDRRRGYTF.